These T cell receptor beta chains were read from a single sample in a study of blood T cell repertoires in COVID-19. TCRdb's copy holds only in-frame clones and misses some; the assay was immunoSEQ multiplex PCR. Of 100,000 or so clones detected, roughly 87% appear once; the ten largest clones hold around 3.9%. Specimen: peripheral blood. The receptors originated from a man aged 45 to 65 with acute or convalescent COVID-19. Both conserved end residues are part of each CDR3. Fields, in order: J gene, D gene, clone size, V gene, CDR3 DNA, CDR3 protein. The D gene is left open where the match is weak. Size is omitted from some rows. Given values are once, few, many or a class for expanded clones.

J gene: TRBJ2-7; D gene: -; clone size: -; V gene: TRBV14; CDR3 DNA: TGTGCCAGCAGCCCCCTAGGCGGGGAGGCCTACGAGCAGTACTTC; CDR3 protein: CASSPLGGEAYEQYF
J gene: TRBJ2-4; D gene: TRBD1; clone size: -; V gene: TRBV28; CDR3 DNA: TGTGCCAGCAGTTTGACAGGGGCCGCCAAAAACATTCAGTACTTC; CDR3 protein: CASSLTGAAKNIQYF
J gene: TRBJ1-2; D gene: TRBD1; clone size: -; V gene: TRBV4-2; CDR3 DNA: TGTGCCAGCAGCCGACAGGGGCGCGACTATGGCTACACCTTC; CDR3 protein: CASSRQGRDYGYTF
J gene: TRBJ1-6; D gene: TRBD1; clone size: -; V gene: TRBV28; CDR3 DNA: TGTGCCAGCAGTTTACGACAGGGTTTGTGGAATTCACCCCTCCACTTT; CDR3 protein: CASSLRQGLWNSPLHF
J gene: TRBJ1-4; D gene: -; clone size: -; V gene: TRBV9; CDR3 DNA: TGTGCCAGCAGCGTAGCTGTCGGAGGGGAGTGGGAAAAACTGTTTTTT; CDR3 protein: CASSVAVGGEWEKLFF
J gene: TRBJ2-1; D gene: TRBD2; clone size: -; V gene: TRBV29-1; CDR3 DNA: TGCAGCTCCACCTCTCCGGGACTAGCGGGGGGGATCAATGAGCAGTTCTTC; CDR3 protein: CSSTSPGLAGGINEQFF
J gene: TRBJ2-5; D gene: TRBD2; clone size: -; V gene: TRBV7-2; CDR3 DNA: TGTGCCAGCACCCGGAGGGAGGGAGAGACCCAGTACTTC; CDR3 protein: CASTRREGETQYF
J gene: TRBJ1-2; D gene: -; clone size: -; V gene: TRBV29-1; CDR3 DNA: TGCAGCGTTGAAGATCGGGTCTCCTATGGCTACACCTTC; CDR3 protein: CSVEDRVSYGYTF
J gene: TRBJ2-1; D gene: TRBD2; clone size: -; V gene: TRBV9; CDR3 DNA: TGTGCCAGCAGCGTAGAGACCTCCAAAAGCGGGCGGGGGTACAATGAGCAGTTCTTC; CDR3 protein: CASSVETSKSGRGYNEQFF
J gene: TRBJ1-1; D gene: -; clone size: -; V gene: TRBV5-1; CDR3 DNA: TGCGCCAGCAGACTATTAGGTGAGCACACTGAAGCTTTCTTT; CDR3 protein: CASRLLGEHTEAFF
J gene: TRBJ2-7; D gene: -; clone size: -; V gene: TRBV19; CDR3 DNA: TGTGCCAGTAGTGGGGGGTTGGGCTACGAGCAGTACTTC; CDR3 protein: CASSGGLGYEQYF
J gene: TRBJ2-1; D gene: -; clone size: -; V gene: TRBV7-9; CDR3 DNA: TGTGCCAGCAGCTTAGAGAGGGTCTACAATGAGCAGTTCTTC; CDR3 protein: CASSLERVYNEQFF
J gene: TRBJ1-5; D gene: -; clone size: few; V gene: TRBV2; CDR3 DNA: TGTGCCAGCAGGGGAGAGGGCAATCAGCCCCAGCATTTT; CDR3 protein: CASRGEGNQPQHF
J gene: TRBJ2-7; D gene: TRBD1; clone size: -; V gene: TRBV7-2; CDR3 DNA: TGTGCCAGCAGCAAAGCGGACAGGACCTACGAGCAGTACTTC; CDR3 protein: CASSKADRTYEQYF
J gene: TRBJ1-1; D gene: TRBD1; clone size: -; V gene: TRBV4-1; CDR3 DNA: TGCGCCAGCAGCCGTACAGGGGACACTGAAGCTTTCTTT; CDR3 protein: CASSRTGDTEAFF
J gene: TRBJ2-5; D gene: -; clone size: once; V gene: TRBV4-2; CDR3 DNA: TGTGCCAGCAGCCCCCCAGGGGAGACCCAGTACTTC; CDR3 protein: CASSPPGETQYF
J gene: TRBJ1-2; D gene: -; clone size: -; V gene: TRBV30; CDR3 DNA: TGTGCCTGGAGTGTAATAAGAGGGGGAGGCTACACCTTC; CDR3 protein: CAWSVIRGGGYTF
J gene: TRBJ2-1; D gene: -; clone size: -; V gene: TRBV9; CDR3 DNA: TGTGCCAGCAGCGTAGACACGGGTTACAATGAGCAGTTCTTC; CDR3 protein: CASSVDTGYNEQFF
J gene: TRBJ2-7; D gene: TRBD1; clone size: few; V gene: TRBV10-3; CDR3 DNA: TGTGCCATCAGTGAGCAGCGACAGGGAGACGAGCAGTACTTC; CDR3 protein: CAISEQRQGDEQYF
J gene: TRBJ2-5; D gene: -; clone size: once; V gene: TRBV29-1; CDR3 DNA: TGCAGCGTTGTAAGGAACAGCCAAGGAGAGACCCAGTACTTC; CDR3 protein: CSVVRNSQGETQYF
J gene: TRBJ2-7; D gene: -; clone size: -; V gene: TRBV12-2; CDR3 DNA: TGTGCAAGTCGCTTAGAGATGACTAGCGGGAGTGTCGAGCAGTACTTC; CDR3 protein: CASRLEMTSGSVEQYF
J gene: TRBJ2-3; D gene: TRBD2; clone size: -; V gene: TRBV3-1/TRBV3-2; CDR3 DNA: TGTGCCAGCAGCCCCGACCGGGCTAGCGGGGCAAGCACAGATACGCAGTATTTT; CDR3 protein: CASSPDRASGASTDTQYF
J gene: TRBJ2-7; D gene: -; clone size: -; V gene: TRBV2; CDR3 DNA: TGTGCCAGCAGTGAACAGGGAATCGCATACGAGCAGTACTTC; CDR3 protein: CASSEQGIAYEQYF
J gene: TRBJ2-1; D gene: TRBD2; clone size: -; V gene: TRBV5-6; CDR3 DNA: TGTGCCAGCAGCGGCGGGGGCTCCTACAATGAGCAGTTCTTC; CDR3 protein: CASSGGGSYNEQFF
J gene: TRBJ1-3; D gene: -; clone size: -; V gene: TRBV5-1; CDR3 DNA: TGCGCCAGCAGCTTGGAAGGGGGCTCTGGAAACACCATATATTTT; CDR3 protein: CASSLEGGSGNTIYF
J gene: TRBJ2-1; D gene: TRBD1; clone size: -; V gene: TRBV6-4; CDR3 DNA: TGTGCCAGCAGTGACAGGACAGGGAAGACTCAGTTCTTC; CDR3 protein: CASSDRTGKTQFF
J gene: TRBJ1-1; D gene: TRBD1; clone size: -; V gene: TRBV7-3; CDR3 DNA: TGTGCCAGCAGCTTAGTAGGACAGGGGGTAGCTTTCTTT; CDR3 protein: CASSLVGQGVAFF
J gene: TRBJ2-1; D gene: -; clone size: few; V gene: TRBV19; CDR3 DNA: TGTGCCAGTAGTATTTCACCACCAGTCTCCTACAATGAGCAGTTCTTC; CDR3 protein: CASSISPPVSYNEQFF
J gene: TRBJ2-7; D gene: TRBD2; clone size: -; V gene: TRBV18; CDR3 DNA: TGTGCCAGCTCACCCCCTAGCGGTGTAACCTACGAGCAGTACTTC; CDR3 protein: CASSPPSGVTYEQYF
J gene: TRBJ2-7; D gene: TRBD2; clone size: -; V gene: TRBV14; CDR3 DNA: TGTGCCAGCAGCCAAGATTGGGGGAGGGCCTACGAGCAGTACTTC; CDR3 protein: CASSQDWGRAYEQYF
J gene: TRBJ1-1; D gene: TRBD1; clone size: -; V gene: TRBV18; CDR3 DNA: TGTGCCAGCGCTCTGACTTTAACAGGGGAGGTCACTGAAGCTTTCTTT; CDR3 protein: CASALTLTGEVTEAFF
J gene: TRBJ2-7; D gene: TRBD2; clone size: -; V gene: TRBV6-6; CDR3 DNA: TGTGCCAGCAGTCTCTCGGGACTAGCGCCGAGGGTCTCCTACGAGCAGTACTTC; CDR3 protein: CASSLSGLAPRVSYEQYF
J gene: TRBJ2-7; D gene: -; clone size: -; V gene: TRBV7-9; CDR3 DNA: TGTGCCAGCAGCTTCCCGGGGTACGAGCAGTACTTC; CDR3 protein: CASSFPGYEQYF
J gene: TRBJ2-3; D gene: -; clone size: -; V gene: TRBV3-1/TRBV3-2; CDR3 DNA: TGTGCCAGCAGCCATTTCATTTTAGCGTGGGCAGGGGGCACAGATACGCAGTATTTT; CDR3 protein: CASSHFILAWAGGTDTQYF
J gene: TRBJ1-1; D gene: -; clone size: -; V gene: TRBV7-2; CDR3 DNA: TGTGCCAGCAGCTTAAGCGCATCGGGAGGCACTGAAGCTTTCTTT; CDR3 protein: CASSLSASGGTEAFF
J gene: TRBJ2-7; D gene: TRBD2; clone size: -; V gene: TRBV7-8; CDR3 DNA: TGTGCCAGCAGCTTGACGACGGGGGGAACCTACGAGCAGTACTTC; CDR3 protein: CASSLTTGGTYEQYF
J gene: TRBJ2-7; D gene: TRBD2; clone size: -; V gene: TRBV3-1/TRBV3-2; CDR3 DNA: TGTGCCAGCAGCGCGACTAGCGGGAGCTCCTACGAGCAGTACTTC; CDR3 protein: CASSATSGSSYEQYF
J gene: TRBJ1-2; D gene: -; clone size: -; V gene: TRBV6-5; CDR3 DNA: TGTGCCAGCACCGGGGGGGGTACTAACTATGGCTACACCTTC; CDR3 protein: CASTGGGTNYGYTF
J gene: TRBJ1-5; D gene: -; clone size: -; V gene: TRBV10-2; CDR3 DNA: TGCGCCAGCAGGGATACGGACATTTTTCAGCCCCAGCATTTT; CDR3 protein: CASRDTDIFQPQHF
J gene: TRBJ1-2; D gene: -; clone size: once; V gene: TRBV16; CDR3 DNA: TGTGCCAGCAGCCAAATTTGGGGGGACTATGGCTACACCTTC; CDR3 protein: CASSQIWGDYGYTF